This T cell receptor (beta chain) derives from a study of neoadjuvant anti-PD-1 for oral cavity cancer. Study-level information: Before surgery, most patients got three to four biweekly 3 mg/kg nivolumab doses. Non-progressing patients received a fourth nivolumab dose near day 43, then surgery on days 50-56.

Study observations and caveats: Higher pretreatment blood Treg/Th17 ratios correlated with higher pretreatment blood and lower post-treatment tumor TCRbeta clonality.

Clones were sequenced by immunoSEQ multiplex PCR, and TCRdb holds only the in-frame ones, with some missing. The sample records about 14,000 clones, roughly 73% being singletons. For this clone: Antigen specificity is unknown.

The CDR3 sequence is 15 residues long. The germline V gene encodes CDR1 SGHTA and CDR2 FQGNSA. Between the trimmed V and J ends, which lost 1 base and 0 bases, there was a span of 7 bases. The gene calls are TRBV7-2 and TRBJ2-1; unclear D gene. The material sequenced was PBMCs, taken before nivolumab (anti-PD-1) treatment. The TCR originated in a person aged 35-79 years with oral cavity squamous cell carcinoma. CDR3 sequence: CASSLERYSYNEQFF. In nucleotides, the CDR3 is TGTGCCAGCAGCTTAGAGCGTTACTCCTACAATGAGCAGTTCTTC.